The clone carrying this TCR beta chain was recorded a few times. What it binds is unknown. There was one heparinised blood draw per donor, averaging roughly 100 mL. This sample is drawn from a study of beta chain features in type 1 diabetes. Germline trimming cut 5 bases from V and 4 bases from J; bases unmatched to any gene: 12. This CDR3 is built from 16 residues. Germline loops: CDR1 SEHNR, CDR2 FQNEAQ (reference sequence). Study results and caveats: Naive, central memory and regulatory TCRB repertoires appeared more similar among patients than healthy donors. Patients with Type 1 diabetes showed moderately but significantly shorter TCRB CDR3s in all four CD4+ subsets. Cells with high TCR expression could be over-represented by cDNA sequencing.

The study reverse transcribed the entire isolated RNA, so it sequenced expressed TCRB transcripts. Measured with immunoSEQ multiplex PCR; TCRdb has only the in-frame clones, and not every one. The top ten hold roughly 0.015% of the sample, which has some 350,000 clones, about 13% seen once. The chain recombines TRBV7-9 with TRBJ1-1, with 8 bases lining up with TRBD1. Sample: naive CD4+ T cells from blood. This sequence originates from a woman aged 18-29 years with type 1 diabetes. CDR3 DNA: TGTGCCAGCAGCCCCAGAGGGCAGGGGGCTAGCACTGAAGCTTTCTTT. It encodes CASSPRGQGASTEAFF.